This TCR beta chain originates from a study of shared clonotypes between healthy human individuals. Only in-frame clones appear in the TCRdb table, and some are missing; sequencing was by immunoSEQ multiplex PCR. The table lists millions of clones, roughly 95% of them singletons. As regards this clone: At the DNA level, this CDR3 is encoded by other sequences in the same sample as well.

The specimen sequenced was naive CD4+ T cells sorted from blood. Subset here: CD45RA+ positively selected. The sequence derives from a man between 18 and 35 years old in good health.

The CDR3 DNA reads TGTGCCAGCAGTGAAAGAGGTGATACGCAGTATTTT. Translating it yields CASSERGDTQYF. The chain has TRBV6-1 and TRBJ2-3; D remains unclear. This CDR3 region has 12 residues. The germline V and J ends were trimmed by 2 bases and 6 bases, with 6 bases remaining between them. From germline, CDR1 is MNHNS and CDR2 SASEGT.